This T cell receptor (beta chain) was identified during a study of CD8 T cells in ankylosing spondylitis. Germline CDR1 and CDR2: MNHNS and SASEGT. The CDR3 consists of 14 residues. TCRdb fed the 5' RACE reads into MiXCR, producing one record per CDR3 protein. The sample holds some 87,000 distinct CDR3 sequences, around 10% seen once. As concerns this clonotype: Given a much more abundant clone one base away, this may be a read error.

The chain carries TRBV6-1 and TRBJ2-4; 7 bases fit TRBD1. The source of this sequence is a male donor with ankylosing spondylitis or in good health (not recorded which). Input material: blood, either unsorted or a sorted T cell fraction (not recorded which). The CDR3 nucleotides are TGTACCAGCAGTACCCCGACAGGGATCAACATTCAGTACTTC. Amino acid sequence: CTSSTPTGINIQYF.